This is a list of T cell receptor beta chains from one sample in a study of T cell repertoires in aging, cancer and after chemotherapy. TCRdb itself ran the multiplex PCR reads through MiXCR, one entry per CDR3 protein. The sample includes roughly 3,200 distinct CDR3 sequences, about 45% of them seen just once. The specimen sequenced was blood. These receptors were taken from a human donor with a solid tumor. CDR3s include the opening cysteine and the closing phenylalanine or tryptophan. D genes are given only for firm matches. The listing skips clone size in some rows; elsewhere it reads once, few, many or a size class.

>TRBJ2-5|TRBD2|TRBV19|NA
TGTGCCAGTAGTTCTGAACGGGACTATTTGGGGGAGACCCAGTACTTC
CASSSERDYLGETQYF
>TRBJ2-1|NA|TRBV20-1|NA
TGCAGTGCTAGATGGCAGGGGGGGAATGAGCAGTTCTTC
CSARWQGGNEQFF
>TRBJ1-6|NA|TRBV7-2|NA
TGTGCCAGCAGCCAACGATACAGGAGGAATAATTCACCCCTCCACTTT
CASSQRYRRNNSPLHF
>TRBJ2-7|NA|TRBV7-6|few
TGTGCCAGCAGCTCGGGACTGCTTTCAGCCTACGAGCAGTACTTC
CASSSGLLSAYEQYF
>TRBJ2-4|NA|TRBV7-2|NA
TGTGCCAGCAGCTTTTCCAGCAAAGACATTCAGTACTTC
CASSFSSKDIQYF
>TRBJ1-1|NA|TRBV15|few
TGTGCCACCAGTTTAAGCAGTGCGAACACTGAAGCTTTCTTT
CATSLSSANTEAFF
>TRBJ2-3|TRBD2|TRBV7-2|few
TGTGCCAGCAGCAGAACTAGCGCCAACACAGATACGCAGTATTTT
CASSRTSANTDTQYF
>TRBJ1-2|NA|TRBV11-2|NA
TGTGCCAGCAGCCTACGGACAGCGAGGGTGGGTGGCTACACCTTC
CASSLRTARVGGYTF
>TRBJ1-2|NA|TRBV19|NA
TGTGCCAGTGAAGGCTACACCTTC
CASEGYTF
>TRBJ1-1|NA|TRBV19|NA
TGTGCCAGTAGTATAGGGGCCCGAGGCGCTTTCTTT
CASSIGARGAFF
>TRBJ2-7|NA|TRBV5-1|few
TGCGCCAGCAGGTGGGGGGAAGGCTCCTACGAGCAGTACTTC
CASRWGEGSYEQYF
>TRBJ1-1|NA|TRBV5-4|NA
TGTGCCAGCAGCTTGGGGGGTAGGAACACTGAAGCTTTCTTT
CASSLGGRNTEAFF
>TRBJ1-6|NA|TRBV12-3/TRBV12-4|NA
TGTGCCAGCGGATCGTATAATTCACCCCTCCACTTT
CASGSYNSPLHF
>TRBJ2-3|TRBD1|TRBV30|NA
TGTGCCTGGAGGACGAGGGACAGATTAGATACGCAGTATTTT
CAWRTRDRLDTQYF
>TRBJ1-2|NA|TRBV7-2|NA
TGTGCCAGCAGCTTATCGGGGGGCGGCTACACCTTC
CASSLSGGGYTF
>TRBJ1-1|NA|TRBV29-1|NA
TGCAGCGCCGCGGGGAAGAACACTGAAGCTTTCTTT
CSAAGKNTEAFF
>TRBJ1-1|NA|TRBV5-1|few
TGTGCCAGCAGCTTGGAAGGGGCGAACACTGAAGCTTTCTTT
CASSLEGANTEAFF
>TRBJ1-4|TRBD1|TRBV19|few
TGTGCCAGTAGTATGGGACGGACAGGGGAGAATGAAAAACTGTTTTTT
CASSMGRTGENEKLFF
>TRBJ1-6|NA|TRBV30|few
TGTGCCTGGTTCCAGGGTAATTCACCCCTCCACTTT
CAWFQGNSPLHF
>TRBJ2-3|NA|TRBV29-1|NA
TGCAGCGTTCGGTGGAGCACAGATACGCAGTATTTT
CSVRWSTDTQYF
>TRBJ2-3|TRBD2|TRBV27|NA
TGTGCCAGCAGTGTTAGCGGGAGAGCCACAGATACGCAGTATTTT
CASSVSGRATDTQYF
>TRBJ1-1|TRBD1|TRBV20-1|few
TGCAGTGCTCTTTACGACAGGGGGAACGAAGCTTTCTTT
CSALYDRGNEAFF
>TRBJ1-2|TRBD1|TRBV12-3/TRBV12-4|few
TGTGCCAGCACCCCCAGGGACAGGGCAACCTATGGCTACACCTTC
CASTPRDRATYGYTF
>TRBJ1-2|TRBD1|TRBV6-2/TRBV6-3|NA
TGTGCCAGCAGTTCCTTCTCAACAGGGGAATATGGCTACACCTTC
CASSSFSTGEYGYTF
>TRBJ1-5|NA|TRBV15|NA
TGTGCCACCAGCCCAAGGGGGAGGATAGCCCAGCCCCAGCATTTT
CATSPRGRIAQPQHF
>TRBJ2-5|TRBD2|TRBV30|NA
TGTGCCTTGGGGAGCGGGGGTAAGACCCAGTACTTC
CALGSGGKTQYF
>TRBJ2-1|NA|TRBV30|NA
TGTGCGGGCGTTAGGGACCTTTACAATGAGCAGTTCTTC
CAGVRDLYNEQFF
>TRBJ1-1|TRBD1|TRBV6-5|NA
TGTGCCAGCAGTAACCGACAGGGTCTGAACACTGAAGCTTTCTTT
CASSNRQGLNTEAFF
>TRBJ2-5|NA|TRBV20-1|NA
TGCAGTGCTAGACTCATCGCCACGTTGACCCAGTACTTC
CSARLIATLTQYF
>TRBJ1-2|NA|TRBV30|NA
TGTGCCTGGGCACAGGGTCGGAGTTCCCGATATAGCTACACCTTC
CAWAQGRSSRYSYTF
>TRBJ1-3|TRBD1|TRBV6-5|NA
TGTGCCAGCAGTTACTTGGACAGGGGGCTAAACACCATATATTTT
CASSYLDRGLNTIYF
>TRBJ2-2|TRBD2|TRBV6-6|NA
TGTGCCAGCAGTTATCCAGGGACTAGCGGGGTCACCGGGGAGCTGTTTTTT
CASSYPGTSGVTGELFF
>TRBJ1-1|NA|TRBV7-9|few
TGTGCCAGCAGCTTACAATCCGGGATCACTGAAGCTTTCTTT
CASSLQSGITEAFF
>TRBJ1-2|TRBD1|TRBV6-5|NA
TGTGCCAGCAGTTACGACAGGGAAAACTATGGCTACACCTTC
CASSYDRENYGYTF
>TRBJ2-1|NA|TRBV29-1|few
TGCAGCGTTGGGGTCGGTGTGGGCCTCTCCTACAATGAGCAGTTCTTC
CSVGVGVGLSYNEQFF
>TRBJ1-1|NA|TRBV20-1|NA
TGCAGTACCAAACAGGGTACGAACACTGAAGCTTTCTTT
CSTKQGTNTEAFF
>TRBJ2-3|NA|TRBV7-2|few
TGTGCCAGCAGCTTAGTGGGGGGTAGCACAGATACGCAGTATTTT
CASSLVGGSTDTQYF
>TRBJ2-2|TRBD2|TRBV30|few
TGTGCCTGGGAGACCGGGACTATAACCGGGGAGCTGTTTTTT
CAWETGTITGELFF
>TRBJ2-7|TRBD2|TRBV20-1|NA
TGCAGGGGCGGGGGGTCGGACGAGCAGTACTTC
CRGGGSDEQYF
>TRBJ1-5|NA|TRBV20-1|NA
TGCAGTGCGAGCCCCGGGACGGGAAGCAATCAGCCCCAGCATTTT
CSASPGTGSNQPQHF
>TRBJ1-1|NA|TRBV11-1|NA
TGTGCCAGCAGCCCGGTACAGGTTAATGAAGCTTTCTTT
CASSPVQVNEAFF
>TRBJ2-3|NA|TRBV6-6|NA
TGTGCCAGCGGAGCCGCCGTCGTTGCGGATACGCAGTATTTT
CASGAAVVADTQYF
>TRBJ1-2|NA|TRBV6-5|NA
TGTGCCAGCAGTACAGGACGGAAAAACTATGGCTACACCTTC
CASSTGRKNYGYTF
>TRBJ1-1|NA|TRBV29-1|few
TGCAGCGCCTCGAACACTGAAGCTTTCTTT
CSASNTEAFF
>TRBJ1-2|NA|TRBV12-3/TRBV12-4|NA
TGTGCCAGCAGTTTGGACGAGGGAGGCTACACCTTC
CASSLDEGGYTF
>TRBJ2-3|NA|TRBV19|NA
TGTGCCAGTAGTGACTCATTCACAGATACGCAGTATTTT
CASSDSFTDTQYF
>TRBJ2-3|TRBD1|TRBV5-6|NA
TGTGCCAGCAGCCAGGGGGCGGACTATAAGGATACGCAGTATTTT
CASSQGADYKDTQYF
>TRBJ2-7|NA|TRBV19|NA
TGTGCCAGTAGTATCTCCAAATTCCACGAGCAGTACTTC
CASSISKFHEQYF
>TRBJ2-7|NA|TRBV6-5|large
TGTGCCAGCAGTTACTCGGACCGTTCCTACGAGCAGTACTTC
CASSYSDRSYEQYF
>TRBJ1-3|NA|TRBV29-1|few
TGCAGCGCAGAGGAATCTGGAAACACCATATATTTT
CSAEESGNTIYF
>TRBJ1-2|TRBD1|TRBV29-1|large
TGCAGCGTGGACGGGACAGTAAATGGCTACACCTTC
CSVDGTVNGYTF
>TRBJ1-3|NA|TRBV12-3/TRBV12-4|once
TGTGCCAGCAACACAGGGCCTGGAAACACCATATATTTT
CASNTGPGNTIYF
>TRBJ1-1|NA|TRBV27|NA
TGTGCCAGCAGTCTCCAGGGGAAGAACACTGAAGCTTTCTTT
CASSLQGKNTEAFF
>TRBJ1-1|NA|TRBV7-9|few
TGTGCCAGCAGCTTAGCGCAGGGGGAAGCTTTCTTT
CASSLAQGEAFF
>TRBJ1-2|NA|TRBV4-1|NA
TGCGCCAGCAGCCAAGTAGGGGAAGGGAACTATGGCTACACCTTC
CASSQVGEGNYGYTF
>TRBJ2-1|NA|TRBV7-9|NA
TGTGCCAGCAGCCCTACACACAATGAGCAGTTCTTC
CASSPTHNEQFF
>TRBJ1-2|NA|TRBV6-5|NA
TGTGCCAGCAGTCTCGACAGGAACTATGGCTACACCTTC
CASSLDRNYGYTF
>TRBJ1-1|NA|TRBV10-3|NA
TGCGCCAGCAGTGAACTCGCGTGGGGGGACACTGAAGCTTTCTTT
CASSELAWGDTEAFF
>TRBJ2-1|TRBD2|TRBV7-9|few
TGTGCCAGCAGCCCCCCTAGCGGGGCATACAATGAGCAGTTCTTC
CASSPPSGAYNEQFF